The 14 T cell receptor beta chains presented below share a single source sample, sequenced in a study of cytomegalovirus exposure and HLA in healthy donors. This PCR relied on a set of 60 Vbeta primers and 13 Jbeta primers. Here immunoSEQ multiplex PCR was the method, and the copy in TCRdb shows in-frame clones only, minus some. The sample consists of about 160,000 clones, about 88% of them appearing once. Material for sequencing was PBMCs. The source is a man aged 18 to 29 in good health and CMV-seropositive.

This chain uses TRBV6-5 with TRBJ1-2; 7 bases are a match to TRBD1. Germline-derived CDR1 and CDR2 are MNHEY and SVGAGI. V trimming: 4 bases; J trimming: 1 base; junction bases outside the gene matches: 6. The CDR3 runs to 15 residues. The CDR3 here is CASSSSGGYNYGYTF. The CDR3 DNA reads TGTGCCAGCAGTTCCTCAGGGGGTTATAACTATGGCTACACCTTC.

CDR3 DNA sequence: TGTGCCACCAGCACCTTGGGGGGGGGTCAGCCCCAGCATTTT. Its translation is CATSTLGGGQPQHF. V gene TRBV15 combines with J gene TRBJ1-5, with D maybe TRBD1 (5 bases). CDR1 is LNHNV and CDR2 is YYDKDF in the germline V gene (reference sequence). The CDR3 is 14 residues long. The V end lost 4 bases, the J end lost 6 bases, and 13 bases lay between the germline ends.

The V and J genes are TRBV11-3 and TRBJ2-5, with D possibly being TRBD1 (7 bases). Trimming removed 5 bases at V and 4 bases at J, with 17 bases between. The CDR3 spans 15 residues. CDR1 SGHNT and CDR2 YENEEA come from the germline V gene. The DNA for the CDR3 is TGTGCCAGCAGCCCTCATGGGGGGACAGCAGAGACCCAGTACTTC. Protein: CASSPHGGTAETQYF.

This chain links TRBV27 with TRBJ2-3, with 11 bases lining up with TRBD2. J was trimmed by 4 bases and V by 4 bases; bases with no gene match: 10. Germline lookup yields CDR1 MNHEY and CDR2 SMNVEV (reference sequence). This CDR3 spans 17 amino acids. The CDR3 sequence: CASSSTLSGGAPDTQYF. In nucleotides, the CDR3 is TGTGCCAGCAGTTCCACACTTAGCGGGGGGGCTCCAGATACGCAGTATTTT.

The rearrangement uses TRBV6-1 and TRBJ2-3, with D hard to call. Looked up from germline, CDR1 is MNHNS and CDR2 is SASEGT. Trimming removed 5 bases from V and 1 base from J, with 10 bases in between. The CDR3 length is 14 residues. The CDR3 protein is CASSFISGTDTQYF. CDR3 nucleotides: TGTGCCAGCAGTTTCATATCGGGCACAGATACGCAGTATTTT.

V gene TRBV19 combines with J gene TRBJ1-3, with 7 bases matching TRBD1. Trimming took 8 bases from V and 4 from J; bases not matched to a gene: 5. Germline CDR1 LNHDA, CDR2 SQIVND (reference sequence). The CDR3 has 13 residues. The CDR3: CASGTGAGNTIYF. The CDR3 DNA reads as TGTGCCAGTGGAACAGGGGCAGGAAACACCATATATTTT. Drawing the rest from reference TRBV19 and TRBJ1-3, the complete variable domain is DGGITQSPKYLFRKEGQNVTLSCEQNLNHDAMYWYRQDPGQGLRLIYYSQIVNDFQKGDIAEGYSVSREKKESFPLTVTSAQKNPTAFYLCASGTGAGNTIYFGEGSWLTVV.

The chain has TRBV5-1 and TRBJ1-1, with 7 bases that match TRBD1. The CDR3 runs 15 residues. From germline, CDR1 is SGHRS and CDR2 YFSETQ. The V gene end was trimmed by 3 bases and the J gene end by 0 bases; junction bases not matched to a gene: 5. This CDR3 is CASSYTGQLNTEAFF. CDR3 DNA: TGCGCCAGCAGCTATACGGGACAGCTGAACACTGAAGCTTTCTTT.

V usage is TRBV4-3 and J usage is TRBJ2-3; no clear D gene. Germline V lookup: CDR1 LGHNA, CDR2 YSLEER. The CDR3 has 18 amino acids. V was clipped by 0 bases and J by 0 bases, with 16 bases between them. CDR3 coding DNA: TGCGCCAGCAGCCAAGATGTACCGGGTCTATATAGCACAGATACGCAGTATTTT. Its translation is CASSQDVPGLYSTDTQYF.

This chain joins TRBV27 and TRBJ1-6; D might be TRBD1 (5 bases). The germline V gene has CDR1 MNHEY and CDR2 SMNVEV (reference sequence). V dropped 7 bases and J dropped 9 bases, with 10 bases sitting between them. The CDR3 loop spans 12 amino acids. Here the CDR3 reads CASKRDGSPLHF. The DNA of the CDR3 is TGTGCCAGCAAGCGGGACGGTTCACCCCTCCACTTT.

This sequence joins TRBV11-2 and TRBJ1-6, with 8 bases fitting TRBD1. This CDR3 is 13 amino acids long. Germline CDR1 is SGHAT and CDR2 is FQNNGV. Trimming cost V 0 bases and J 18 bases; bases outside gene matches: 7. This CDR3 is CASSLERGQATHF. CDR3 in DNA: TGTGCCAGCAGCTTAGAGAGGGGACAGGCAACCCACTTT.

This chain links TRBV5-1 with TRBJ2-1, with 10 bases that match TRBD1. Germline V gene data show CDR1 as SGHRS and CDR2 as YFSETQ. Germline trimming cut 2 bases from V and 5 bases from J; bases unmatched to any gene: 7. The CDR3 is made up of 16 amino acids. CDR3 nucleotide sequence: TGCGCCAGCAGCTTCCGGGGACAGGGGCTGAACAATGAGCAGTTCTTC. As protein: CASSFRGQGLNNEQFF.

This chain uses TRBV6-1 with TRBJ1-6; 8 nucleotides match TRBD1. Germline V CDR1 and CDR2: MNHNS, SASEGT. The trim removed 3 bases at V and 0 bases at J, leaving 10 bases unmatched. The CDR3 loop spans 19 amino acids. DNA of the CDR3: TGTGCCAGCAGTGATGCGGGACAGGAGCCCCGCTCCTATAATTCACCCCTCCACTTT. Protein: CASSDAGQEPRSYNSPLHF.

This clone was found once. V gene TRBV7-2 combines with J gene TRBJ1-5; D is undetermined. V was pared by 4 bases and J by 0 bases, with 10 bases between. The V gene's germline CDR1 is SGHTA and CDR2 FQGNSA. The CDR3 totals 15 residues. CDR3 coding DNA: TGTGCCAGCAGCTCCGAGGGTTATAGCAATCAGCCCCAGCATTTT. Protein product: CASSSEGYSNQPQHF.

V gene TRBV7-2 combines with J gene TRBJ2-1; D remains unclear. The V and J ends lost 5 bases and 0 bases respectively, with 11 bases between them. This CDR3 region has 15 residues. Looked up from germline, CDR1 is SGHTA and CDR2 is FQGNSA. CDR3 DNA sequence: TGTGCCAGCAGCCCCATTTCGAGCTCCTACAATGAGCAGTTCTTC. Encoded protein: CASSPISSSYNEQFF.